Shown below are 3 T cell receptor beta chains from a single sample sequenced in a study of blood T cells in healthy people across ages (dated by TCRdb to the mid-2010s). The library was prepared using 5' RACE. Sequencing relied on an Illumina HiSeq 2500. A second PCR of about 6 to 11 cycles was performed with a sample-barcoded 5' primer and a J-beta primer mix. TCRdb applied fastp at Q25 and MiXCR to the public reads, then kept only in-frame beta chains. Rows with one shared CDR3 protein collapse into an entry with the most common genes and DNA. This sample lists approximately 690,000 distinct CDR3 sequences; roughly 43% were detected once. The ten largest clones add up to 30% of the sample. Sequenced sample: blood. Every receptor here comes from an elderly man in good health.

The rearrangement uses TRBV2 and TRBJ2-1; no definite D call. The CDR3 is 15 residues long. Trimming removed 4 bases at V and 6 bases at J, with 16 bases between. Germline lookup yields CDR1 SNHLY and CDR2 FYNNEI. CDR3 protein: CASSVRQTPSNEQFF. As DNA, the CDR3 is TGTGCCAGCAGTGTTCGGCAGACTCCCAGCAATGAGCAGTTCTTC.

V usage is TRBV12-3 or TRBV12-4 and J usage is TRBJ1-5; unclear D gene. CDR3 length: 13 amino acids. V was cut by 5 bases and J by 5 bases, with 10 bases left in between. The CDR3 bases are TGTGCCAGCAGTCTCCGGAGGGATCAGCCCCAGCATTTT. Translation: CASSLRRDQPQHF.

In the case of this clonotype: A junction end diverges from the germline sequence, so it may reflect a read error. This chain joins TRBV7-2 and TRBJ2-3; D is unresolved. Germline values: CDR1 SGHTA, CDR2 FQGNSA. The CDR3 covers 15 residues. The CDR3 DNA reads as TGTGTCAGCAGCCAAAGCAGCAATCCCACAGATACGCAGTATTTT. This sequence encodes CVSSQSSNPTDTQYF.